This is a list of T cell receptor beta chains from one sample in a study of T cell responses to AZD1222 COVID-19 vaccine. Sequenced by immunoSEQ multiplex PCR; TCRdb stores in-frame clones only, minus some. The sample consists of 150,000 or so clones, roughly 87% of them appearing once. Source: peripheral blood, taken on day 0 of AZD1222 vaccination. The receptors were gathered from an adult in good health. CDR3s include the opening cysteine and the closing phenylalanine or tryptophan. D genes are given only for firm matches. Some rows mark clone size as missing; the rest say once, few, many or name a class of expanded clone.

clone size: .
V gene: TRBV5-6
J gene: TRBJ2-1
D gene: TRBD2
CDR3 protein: CASSQRLAGANEQFF
CDR3 DNA: TGTGCCAGCAGCCAAAGACTAGCGGGAGCCAATGAGCAGTTCTTC

clone size: .
V gene: TRBV4-1
J gene: TRBJ2-2
D gene: .
CDR3 protein: CASSLPGLLTGELFF
CDR3 DNA: TGCGCCAGCAGCTTACCGGGACTCCTCACCGGGGAGCTGTTTTTT

clone size: .
V gene: TRBV28
J gene: TRBJ2-7
D gene: TRBD1
CDR3 protein: CASSLTGGRFEQYF
CDR3 DNA: TGTGCCAGCAGTTTAACAGGGGGAAGATTCGAGCAGTACTTC

clone size: .
V gene: TRBV5-4
J gene: TRBJ1-2
D gene: .
CDR3 protein: CASSWGGGHPGYTF
CDR3 DNA: TGTGCCAGCAGCTGGGGGGGTGGACACCCTGGCTACACCTTC

clone size: .
V gene: TRBV10-3
J gene: TRBJ2-1
D gene: TRBD2
CDR3 protein: CAISDGTSVADEQFF
CDR3 DNA: TGTGCCATCAGTGATGGGACTAGCGTGGCGGATGAGCAGTTCTTC

clone size: .
V gene: TRBV25-1
J gene: TRBJ2-2
D gene: .
CDR3 protein: CASSEPGPLEGELFF
CDR3 DNA: TGTGCCAGCAGTGAACCCGGGCCTCTAGAGGGGGAGCTGTTTTTT

clone size: .
V gene: TRBV6-5
J gene: TRBJ2-7
D gene: .
CDR3 protein: CASTRTAQAYEQYF
CDR3 DNA: TGTGCCAGCACTCGGACAGCGCAAGCCTACGAGCAGTACTTC

clone size: .
V gene: TRBV5-1
J gene: TRBJ1-4
D gene: TRBD1
CDR3 protein: CASRGQDPNEKLFF
CDR3 DNA: TGCGCCAGCAGAGGACAGGACCCTAATGAAAAACTGTTTTTT

clone size: .
V gene: TRBV19
J gene: TRBJ2-5
D gene: .
CDR3 protein: CASSPTGEETQYF
CDR3 DNA: TGTGCCAGTAGTCCCACGGGAGAAGAGACCCAGTACTTC

clone size: .
V gene: TRBV2
J gene: TRBJ2-1
D gene: .
CDR3 protein: CASSGFSNEQFF
CDR3 DNA: TGTGCCAGCAGTGGCTTCTCCAATGAGCAGTTCTTC

clone size: .
V gene: TRBV12-3/TRBV12-4
J gene: TRBJ1-5
D gene: TRBD1
CDR3 protein: CASRGQGNQPQHF
CDR3 DNA: TGTGCCAGCAGGGGACAGGGAAATCAGCCCCAGCATTTT

clone size: .
V gene: TRBV20-1
J gene: TRBJ1-5
D gene: TRBD1
CDR3 protein: CSASPGTGNQPQHF
CDR3 DNA: TGCAGTGCCAGTCCCGGGACAGGGAATCAGCCCCAGCATTTT

clone size: .
V gene: TRBV7-9
J gene: TRBJ1-6
D gene: .
CDR3 protein: CASSLGFTPLHF
CDR3 DNA: TGTGCCAGCAGCTTAGGGTTTACTCCCCTCCACTTT

clone size: .
V gene: TRBV7-2
J gene: TRBJ1-2
D gene: TRBD1
CDR3 protein: CASSRDRHYGYTF
CDR3 DNA: TGTGCCAGCAGCCGGGACAGGCACTATGGCTACACCTTC

clone size: .
V gene: TRBV27
J gene: TRBJ1-5
D gene: .
CDR3 protein: CASSLNTGSNQPQHF
CDR3 DNA: TGTGCCAGCAGTTTAAACACCGGTAGCAATCAGCCCCAGCATTTT

clone size: .
V gene: TRBV4-3
J gene: TRBJ2-1
D gene: TRBD2
CDR3 protein: CASSQESQAGGPWNEQFF
CDR3 DNA: TGCGCCAGCAGCCAAGAATCCCAAGCGGGAGGCCCATGGAATGAGCAGTTCTTC

clone size: .
V gene: TRBV6-2/TRBV6-3
J gene: TRBJ2-7
D gene: TRBD1
CDR3 protein: CASSYGTGGQNDEQYF
CDR3 DNA: TGTGCCAGCAGTTACGGGACAGGGGGCCAGAACGACGAGCAGTACTTC

clone size: once
V gene: TRBV27
J gene: TRBJ2-1
D gene: TRBD2
CDR3 protein: CASSLGREREQFF
CDR3 DNA: TGTGCCAGCAGCTTAGGGCGGGAGAGGGAGCAGTTCTTC

clone size: .
V gene: TRBV5-4
J gene: TRBJ2-7
D gene: TRBD2
CDR3 protein: CASSVGLAGENVGQYF
CDR3 DNA: TGTGCCAGCAGCGTGGGACTAGCGGGAGAAAATGTTGGGCAGTACTTC

clone size: .
V gene: TRBV5-1
J gene: TRBJ1-6
D gene: TRBD1
CDR3 protein: CASSLAMQGVNSPLHF
CDR3 DNA: TGCGCCAGCAGCTTGGCAATGCAGGGGGTTAATTCACCCCTCCACTTT

clone size: .
V gene: TRBV5-4
J gene: TRBJ1-2
D gene: .
CDR3 protein: CALGDPATGFGYTF
CDR3 DNA: TGTGCCCTAGGGGACCCAGCGACCGGTTTTGGCTACACCTTC